A selection of T cell receptor beta chains follows, all from one sample in a study of blood T cell repertoires in COVID-19. The method was immunoSEQ multiplex PCR; TCRdb's version includes in-frame clones alone and lacks a portion of them. The sample consists of 220,000 or so clones, almost 90% of them appearing once. Specimen: PBMCs or T cells enriched from blood (not recorded which). The receptors were gathered from a man younger than 40 who had been exposed to COVID-19. Both conserved end residues are part of each CDR3. D genes are given only for firm matches. Size is omitted from some rows. Given values are once, few, many or a class for expanded clones.

D gene	clone size	V gene	J gene	CDR3 protein	CDR3 DNA
NA	once	TRBV4-1	TRBJ2-3	CASSHTDTQYF	TGCGCCAGCAGCCACACTGATACGCAGTATTTT
NA	NA	TRBV7-9	TRBJ1-1	CASRFGDTEAFF	TGTGCCAGCAGGTTCGGGGACACTGAAGCTTTCTTT
NA	NA	TRBV21-1	TRBJ2-7	CASSKGRRRHEQYF	TGTGCCAGCAGCAAGGGGAGGAGGCGACACGAGCAGTACTTC
NA	many	TRBV4-2	TRBJ2-1	CASSQEDPQGGRYNEQFF	TGTGCCAGCAGCCAAGAAGATCCACAGGGCGGTCGCTACAATGAGCAGTTCTTC
TRBD2	NA	TRBV9	TRBJ2-7	CASSVEGGTGSYEQYF	TGTGCCAGCAGCGTAGAGGGAGGGACTGGTTCTTACGAGCAGTACTTC
TRBD1	NA	TRBV6-6	TRBJ1-6	CASSRDRVSSYNSPLHF	TGTGCCAGCAGTCGGGACAGGGTATCCTCCTATAATTCACCCCTCCACTTT
TRBD1	NA	TRBV18	TRBJ2-5	CASSSPQGTEQTQYF	TGTGCCAGCTCATCACCACAGGGGACGGAGCAGACCCAGTACTTC
NA	NA	TRBV5-1	TRBJ1-6	CASSAGTANSPLHF	TGCGCCAGCAGCGCAGGGACTGCTAATTCACCCCTCCACTTT
TRBD1	NA	TRBV5-1	TRBJ2-2	CASSLGGGAPGELFF	TGCGCCAGCAGCTTGGGAGGGGGCGCGCCCGGGGAGCTGTTTTTT
TRBD1	NA	TRBV27	TRBJ2-5	CASSRTGTETQYF	TGTGCCAGCAGTCGGACAGGGACGGAGACCCAGTACTTC
NA	once	TRBV7-9	TRBJ1-6	CASSQGMLPNSPLHF	TGTGCCAGCAGCCAGGGTATGCTTCCAAATTCACCCCTCCACTTT
NA	NA	TRBV12-3/TRBV12-4	TRBJ1-2	CASSPGYGYTF	TGTGCCAGCAGCCCGGGCTATGGCTACACCTTC
NA	NA	TRBV28	TRBJ2-1	CASTDRTGNEQFF	TGTGCCAGTACGGACCGTACAGGGAATGAGCAGTTCTTC
TRBD2	once	TRBV15	TRBJ2-2	CAAGGPNTGELFF	TGTGCGGCGGGGGGCCCGAACACCGGGGAGCTGTTTTTT
NA	NA	TRBV3-1/TRBV3-2	TRBJ1-5	CASSPAVYSNQPQHF	TGTGCCAGCAGCCCGGCGGTCTATAGCAATCAGCCCCAGCATTTT
TRBD1	NA	TRBV7-3	TRBJ2-7	CASSQHAGTGFHEQYF	TGTGCCAGCAGCCAACATGCCGGGACAGGGTTTCACGAGCAGTACTTC
NA	NA	TRBV25-1	TRBJ1-2	CASSAIGVRGYTF	TGTGCCAGCAGTGCGATCGGGGTACGGGGCTACACCTTC
TRBD1	NA	TRBV29-1	TRBJ1-1	CSVPGQGKGMNTEAFF	TGCAGCGTACCCGGACAGGGGAAAGGCATGAACACTGAAGCTTTCTTT
TRBD2	NA	TRBV5-1	TRBJ2-3	CASSGTSGGPDTQYF	TGCGCCAGCAGTGGTACTAGCGGCGGTCCGGATACGCAGTATTTT
TRBD1	NA	TRBV30	TRBJ2-2	CAWSEGTASTGELFF	TGTGCCTGGAGTGAAGGGACAGCCAGCACCGGGGAGCTGTTTTTT
NA	NA	TRBV7-2	TRBJ2-1	CASSSPGSYNEQFF	TGTGCCAGCAGCTCCCCGGGCTCCTACAATGAGCAGTTCTTC
NA	NA	TRBV6-1	TRBJ1-6	CASSDQGNSPLHF	TGTGCCAGCAGTGACCAGGGTAATTCACCCCTCCACTTT
TRBD2	NA	TRBV29-1	TRBJ2-7	CSVESTSGGDYEQYF	TGCAGCGTTGAATCTACTAGCGGGGGAGACTACGAGCAGTACTTC
NA	once	TRBV30	TRBJ2-1	CAWSGDRQGGNEQFF	TGTGCCTGGAGTGGGGATCGGCAGGGTGGCAATGAGCAGTTCTTC
NA	NA	TRBV7-2	TRBJ2-7	CASSLGGQNEQYF	TGTGCCAGCAGCTTGGGCGGGCAGAACGAGCAGTACTTC
NA	NA	TRBV5-4	TRBJ2-3	CASRLWGRGTDTQYF	TGTGCCAGCAGATTGTGGGGGCGGGGCACAGATACGCAGTATTTT
NA	NA	TRBV11-2	TRBJ2-3	CASSLWAGHTDTQYF	TGTGCCAGCAGCTTATGGGCCGGCCACACAGATACGCAGTATTTT
NA	once	TRBV2	TRBJ2-1	CASSNTRINEQFF	TGTGCCAGCAGTAATACTAGGATCAATGAGCAGTTCTTC
NA	NA	TRBV11-2	TRBJ2-1	CASSHWRSEYEEQFF	TGTGCCAGCAGCCACTGGAGGTCTGAATATGAGGAGCAGTTCTTC
TRBD1	few	TRBV30	TRBJ2-3	CAWKKGQTSTDTQYF	TGTGCCTGGAAAAAGGGACAGACTAGCACAGATACGCAGTATTTT
NA	NA	TRBV27	TRBJ1-2	CASSQGQIFDYTF	TGTGCCAGCAGTCAGGGGCAGATATTTGACTACACCTTC
NA	NA	TRBV29-1	TRBJ1-1	CSAEEREGF	TGCAGCGCCGAAGAGAGAGAGGGATTT
NA	NA	TRBV4-2	TRBJ2-6	CASSQAGGANVLTF	TGTGCCAGCAGCCAAGCGGGGGGGGCCAACGTCCTGACTTTC
NA	once	TRBV15	TRBJ2-1	CATSRELVWNEQFF	TGTGCCACCAGCAGAGAACTAGTTTGGAATGAGCAGTTCTTC
NA	NA	TRBV4-1	TRBJ2-1	CASSLRGALSYNEQFF	TGCGCCAGCAGCCTACGGGGGGCCCTCTCCTACAATGAGCAGTTCTTC
NA	few	TRBV7-8	TRBJ1-5	CASSRERYDQPQHF	TGTGCCAGCAGCCGAGAGAGGTATGATCAGCCCCAGCATTTT
TRBD2	NA	TRBV4-2	TRBJ2-3	CASSHGLAGGPSTDTQYF	TGTGCCAGCAGCCATGGACTAGCGGGGGGACCTAGCACAGATACGCAGTATTTT
TRBD1	NA	TRBV4-1	TRBJ2-7	CASSQAWTGGSYEQYF	TGCGCCAGCAGCCAAGCCTGGACAGGGGGCAGCTACGAGCAGTACTTC
NA	NA	TRBV9	TRBJ2-2	CASSVRTGELFF	TGTGCCAGCAGCGTCCGGACGGGAGAGCTGTTTTTT
TRBD1	NA	TRBV6-4	TRBJ1-5	CASTSDRASNQPQHF	TGTGCCAGCACCTCCGACAGGGCCAGCAATCAGCCCCAGCATTTT
NA	NA	TRBV6-5	TRBJ2-7	CASSLTSSYEQYF	TGTGCCAGCAGCCTGACATCCTCCTACGAGCAGTACTTC
NA	NA	TRBV6-5	TRBJ1-1	CASIPMGLGEAFF	TGTGCCAGCATCCCAATGGGACTAGGTGAAGCTTTCTTT